The next 18 T cell receptor beta chains were all read from a single sample in a study of blood T cell repertoires in COVID-19. TCRdb keeps only in-frame clones here, not all; method: immunoSEQ multiplex PCR. This sample has about 68,000 clones, with approximately 85% found just once. The material sequenced was peripheral blood. The receptors come from a man between 50 and 59 years old with acute or convalescent COVID-19.

The chain links TRBV19 to TRBJ1-3; D ambiguous. The germline V gene has CDR1 LNHDA and CDR2 SQIVND (reference sequence). Trimming stripped 8 bases from V and 0 bases from J, with 17 bases between. CDR3 length equals 16 residues. CDR3 DNA: TGTGCCAGTCACAGTCGGTCCCCGTCCTCTGGAAACACCATATATTTT. Its translation is CASHSRSPSSGNTIYF.

The chain links TRBV5-1 to TRBJ2-7; TRBD2 matches at 7 bases. The CDR3 spans 15 residues. Germline values: CDR1 SGHRS, CDR2 YFSETQ. Trimming took 2 bases from V and 2 from J; bases not matched to a gene: 7. CDR3 protein: CASSFRYAGAYEQYF. Written as DNA, the CDR3 is TGCGCCAGCAGCTTCAGATACGCGGGGGCCTACGAGCAGTACTTC.

The CDR3 region is CASSFSGLYGYTF. The DNA for the CDR3 is TGTGCCAGCAGTTTCTCAGGACTCTATGGCTACACCTTC. This chain links TRBV12-3 or TRBV12-4 with TRBJ1-2; no definite D call. V was pared by 3 bases and J by 4 bases, with 9 bases between. The length of the CDR3 is 13 residues.

The V and J genes are TRBV5-6 and TRBJ1-4; 7 nucleotides align to TRBD1. This CDR3 has 15 amino acids. With V trimmed by 3 bases and J by 6 bases, 8 bases remained unmatched. Germline lookup yields CDR1 SGHDT and CDR2 YYEEEE. CDR3 in amino acids: CASSWRQGGDEKLFF. Written as DNA, the CDR3 is TGTGCCAGCAGCTGGAGACAGGGCGGGGATGAAAAACTGTTTTTT.

V gene TRBV6-5 combines with J gene TRBJ1-5, with D maybe TRBD1 (5 bases). The CDR3 spans 13 residues. CDR1 and CDR2 from the germline V gene are MNHEY and SVGAGI. Trimming left V 5 bases short and J 7 bases short, with 12 bases between. CDR3 region: CASSRRSGQPQHF. For the CDR3, the DNA is TGTGCCAGCAGTCGTAGGTCAGGGCAGCCCCAGCATTTT.

The CDR3 reads CASSSLSQGGADTQYF. CDR3 coding DNA: TGTGCCAGCAGCTCCCTTAGTCAGGGAGGTGCAGATACGCAGTATTTT. The V gene is TRBV7-6, the J gene TRBJ2-3; D might be TRBD2 (6 bases). Looked up from germline, CDR1 is SGHVS and CDR2 is FNYEAQ. The CDR3 runs 16 residues. Between the trimmed V and J ends, which lost 4 bases and 4 bases, there was a span of 18 bases.

CDR3 sequence reads: CASSEEQGSRQYF. Here the CDR3 DNA reads TGTGCCAGCAGTGAAGAACAGGGTTCACGACAGTACTTC. V is TRBV2 and J is TRBJ2-7; D may be TRBD1 (6 bases). This CDR3 region has 13 residues. From germline, CDR1 is SNHLY and CDR2 FYNNEI. Trimming took 1 base from V and 10 from J, leaving 14 bases between them.

J is TRBJ1-2 and V is TRBV4-1; possible D gene TRBD1, 5 bases. The CDR3 has 14 amino acids. V lost 0 bases and J lost 6, with 11 bases in between. CDR1 is MGHRA and CDR2 is YSYEKL in the germline V gene. CDR3 nucleotides: TGCGCCAGCAGCCAAGACAGGGAAGTGAATGGCTACACCTTC. The encoded protein is CASSQDREVNGYTF.

The rearrangement links TRBV5-1 to TRBJ2-5; 8 positions match TRBD2. The CDR3 totals 15 residues. Germline V gene lookup returns CDR1 SGHRS and CDR2 YFSETQ. With 0 bases clipped from V and 2 bases from J, the junction kept 3 bases outside the gene matches. CDR3 DNA sequence: TGCGCCAGCAGCTTGGCTAGCGGGCAGCAAGAGACCCAGTACTTC. Residues: CASSLASGQQETQYF.

The chain links TRBV30 to TRBJ1-4; D is ambiguous. Trimming removed 3 bases from V and 10 bases from J, with 15 bases in between. The CDR3 loop spans 13 amino acids. Germline loops: CDR1 GTSNPN, CDR2 SVGIG (reference sequence). CDR3 residues: CAWSRRGRGKLFF. CDR3 DNA sequence: TGTGCCTGGAGCCGGAGAGGAAGAGGAAAACTGTTTTTT.

The CDR3 bases are TGCGCCAGCAGCTTGGGTAGCGGGGGGTCCAATGAGCAGTTCTTC. It encodes CASSLGSGGSNEQFF. This chain connects TRBV5-1 to TRBJ2-1; 10 bases align to TRBD2. CDR1 and CDR2 from the germline V gene are SGHRS and YFSETQ. The CDR3 contains 15 residues. V was pared by 0 bases and J by 6 bases, with 3 bases of the junction left unmatched. Full variable domain (rest looked up from reference TRBV5-1 and TRBJ2-1): KAGVTQTPRYLIKTRGQQVTLSCSPISGHRSVSWYQQTPGQGLQFLFEYFSETQRNKGNFPGRFSGRQFSNSRSEMNVSTLELGDSALYLCASSLGSGGSNEQFFGPGTRLTVL.

V and J are TRBV7-8 and TRBJ2-7; a possible D gene is TRBD2 (6 bases). This CDR3 has 15 amino acids. V gave up 5 bases and J gave up 5 bases, with 19 bases separating them. The germline gives CDR1 SGHVS, CDR2 FQNEAQ. The CDR3 DNA reads TGTGCCAGCAGCCCGAGAGGGGTAGGGAGGAACGAGCAGTACTTC. This sequence encodes CASSPRGVGRNEQYF.

The rearrangement uses TRBV6-5 and TRBJ1-1; weak D call: TRBD1 (6 bases). CDR3 length: 12 amino acids. Trimming took 6 bases from V and 10 from J, leaving 15 bases between them. Germline lookup yields CDR1 MNHEY and CDR2 SVGAGI. The CDR3 DNA is TGTGCCAGCAGGCCACAGGGACTAGGAGCTTTCTTT. Protein: CASRPQGLGAFF.

The V and J genes are TRBV11-1 and TRBJ2-1, with 9 nucleotides matching TRBD2. The CDR3 contains 15 residues. Germline loops: CDR1 SGHAT, CDR2 FQDESV (reference sequence). V lost 2 bases to trimming and J lost 8 bases; unmatched junction nucleotides: 7. The CDR3: CASSLSSGVQYEQFF. DNA of the CDR3: TGTGCCAGCAGCTTATCTAGCGGGGTACAGTATGAGCAGTTCTTC. Looking up the rest from reference TRBV11-1 and TRBJ2-1 gives the full variable domain: EAEVAQSPRYKITEKSQAVAFWCDPISGHATLYWYRQILGQGPELLVQFQDESVVDDSQLPKDRFSAERLKGVDSTLKIQPAELGDSAMYLCASSLSSGVQYEQFFGPGTRLTVL.

The rearrangement links TRBV12-3 or TRBV12-4 to TRBJ1-6; D might be TRBD1 (5 bases). This CDR3 contains 11 residues. V was trimmed by 2 bases and J by 12 bases, leaving 5 bases between them. This CDR3 is CASSLRGPLHF. The CDR3 region has the DNA TGTGCCAGCAGTTTAAGGGGACCCCTCCACTTT.

With regard to this clone: Here the CDR3 omits its conserved ending phenylalanine or tryptophan, so a read error is the likely source. The limits of the CDR3 on the DNA are not certain, so only TCRdb's listed CDR3 is given. The chain couples TRBV6-6 to TRBJ2-7; TRBD2 is the table's D call, not checked against the DNA. The CDR3 length equals 13 residues, ends included. Germline V gene sequence: CDR1 MNHNY, CDR2 SVGAGI (reference sequence). The CDR3 protein is CASSPSPGTSASI.

This clone was counted a few times. The chain has TRBV5-1 and TRBJ2-7; D not resolved. CDR3 size: 11 residues. The germline gives CDR1 SGHRS, CDR2 YFSETQ. V was shortened by 4 bases and J by 4 bases, with 6 bases between the two germline ends. The CDR3 region has the DNA TGCGCCAGCAGCGAGAGGTACGAGCAGTACTTC. Translating it yields CASSERYEQYF.

This clone was seen a few times. V and J are TRBV5-5 and TRBJ2-3; D is possibly TRBD2 (6 bases). Trimming removed 3 bases at V and 2 bases at J, with 10 bases between. The CDR3 is 14 amino acids. CDR1 SGHKS and CDR2 YYEKEE come from the germline V gene (reference sequence). CDR3: CASSSTSTTDTQYF. The CDR3 DNA reads as TGTGCCAGCAGCTCGACTAGTACCACAGATACGCAGTATTTT. The full variable domain, rest sourced from reference TRBV5-5 and TRBJ2-3, is DAGVTQSPTHLIKTRGQQVTLRCSPISGHKSVSWYQQVLGQGPQFIFQYYEKEERGRGNFPDRFSARQFPNYSSELNVNALLLGDSALYLCASSSTSTTDTQYFGPGTRLTVL.